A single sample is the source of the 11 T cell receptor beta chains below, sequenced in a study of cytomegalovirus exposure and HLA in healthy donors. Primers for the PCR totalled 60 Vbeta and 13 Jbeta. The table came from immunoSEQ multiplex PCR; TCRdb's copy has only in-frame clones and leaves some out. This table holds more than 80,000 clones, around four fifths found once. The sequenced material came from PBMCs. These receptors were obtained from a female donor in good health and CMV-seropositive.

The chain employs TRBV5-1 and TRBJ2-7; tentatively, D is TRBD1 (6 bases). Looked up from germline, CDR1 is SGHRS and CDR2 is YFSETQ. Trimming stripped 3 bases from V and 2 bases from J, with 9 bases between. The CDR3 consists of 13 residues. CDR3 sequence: CASSSQGPYEQYF. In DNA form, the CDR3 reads TGCGCCAGCAGCTCACAGGGACCCTACGAGCAGTACTTC.

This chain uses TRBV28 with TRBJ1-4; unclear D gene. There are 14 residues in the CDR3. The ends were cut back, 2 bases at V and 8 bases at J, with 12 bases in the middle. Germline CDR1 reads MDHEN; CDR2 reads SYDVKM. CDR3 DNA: TGTGCCAGCAGTTTAGGAGGAGGTAAAGAAAAACTGTTTTTT. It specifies CASSLGGGKEKLFF.

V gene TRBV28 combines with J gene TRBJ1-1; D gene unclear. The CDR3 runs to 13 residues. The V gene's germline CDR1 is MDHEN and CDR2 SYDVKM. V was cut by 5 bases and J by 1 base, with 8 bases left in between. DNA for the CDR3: TGTGCCAGCAGTCCAACACGGAACACTGAAGCTTTCTTT. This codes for CASSPTRNTEAFF.

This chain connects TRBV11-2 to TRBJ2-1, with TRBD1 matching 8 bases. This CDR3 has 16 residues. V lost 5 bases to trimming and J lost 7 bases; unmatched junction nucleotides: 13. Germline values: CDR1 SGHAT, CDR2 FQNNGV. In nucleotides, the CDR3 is TGTGCCAGCAGCCTAAGGTCCAGGGGGCTGTTGAATGAGCAGTTCTTC. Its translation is CASSLRSRGLLNEQFF.

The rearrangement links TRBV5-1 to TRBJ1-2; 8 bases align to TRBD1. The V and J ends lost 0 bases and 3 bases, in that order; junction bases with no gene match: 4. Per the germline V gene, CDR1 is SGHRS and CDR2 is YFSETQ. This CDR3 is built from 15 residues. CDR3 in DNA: TGCGCCAGCAGCTTGGTCAGGGGGCGCGACTATGGCTACACCTTC. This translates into CASSLVRGRDYGYTF.

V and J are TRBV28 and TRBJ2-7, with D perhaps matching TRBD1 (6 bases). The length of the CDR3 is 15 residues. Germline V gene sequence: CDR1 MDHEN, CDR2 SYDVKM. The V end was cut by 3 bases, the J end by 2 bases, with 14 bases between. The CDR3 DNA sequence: TGTGCCAGCAGTTTCCCGGACAGCTTACCCTACGAGCAGTACTTC. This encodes CASSFPDSLPYEQYF.

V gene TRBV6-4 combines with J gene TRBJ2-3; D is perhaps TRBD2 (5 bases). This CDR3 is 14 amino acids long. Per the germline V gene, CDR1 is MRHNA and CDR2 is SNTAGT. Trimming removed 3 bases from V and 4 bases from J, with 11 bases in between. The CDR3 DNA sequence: TGTGCCAGCAGTGAGGAAGGAGCGGCAGATACGCAGTATTTT. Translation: CASSEEGAADTQYF.

CDR3 nucleotides: TGTGCCAGCAGCCTGGACAGACTGGGTCGGGGCAATCAGCCCCAGCATTTT. Translation gives CASSLDRLGRGNQPQHF. The chain uses TRBV7-9 and TRBJ1-5; perhaps TRBD1 as D (6 bases). The CDR3 is 17 amino acids. V lost 5 bases and J 2 bases, leaving 19 bases between the germline ends. Germline CDR1 reads SEHNR; CDR2 reads FQNEAQ (reference sequence).

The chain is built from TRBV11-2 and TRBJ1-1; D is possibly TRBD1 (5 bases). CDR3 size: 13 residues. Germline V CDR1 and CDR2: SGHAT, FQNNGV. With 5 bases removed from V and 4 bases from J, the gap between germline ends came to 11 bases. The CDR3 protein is CASSPAGLTEAFF. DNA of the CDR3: TGTGCCAGCAGCCCGGCGGGACTCACTGAAGCTTTCTTT. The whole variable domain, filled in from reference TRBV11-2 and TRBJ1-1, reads EAGVAQSPRYKIIEKRQSVAFWCNPISGHATLYWYQQILGQGPKLLIQFQNNGVVDDSQLPKDRFSAERLKGVDSTLKIQPAKLEDSAVYLCASSPAGLTEAFFGQGTRLTVV.

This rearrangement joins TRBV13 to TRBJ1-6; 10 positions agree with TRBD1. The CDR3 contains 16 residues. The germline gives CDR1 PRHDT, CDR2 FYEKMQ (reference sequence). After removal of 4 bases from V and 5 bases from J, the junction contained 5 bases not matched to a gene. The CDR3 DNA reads TGTGCCAGCAGCTCCTTGGGACAGGGGAATAATTCACCCCTCCACTTT. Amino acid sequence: CASSSLGQGNNSPLHF.

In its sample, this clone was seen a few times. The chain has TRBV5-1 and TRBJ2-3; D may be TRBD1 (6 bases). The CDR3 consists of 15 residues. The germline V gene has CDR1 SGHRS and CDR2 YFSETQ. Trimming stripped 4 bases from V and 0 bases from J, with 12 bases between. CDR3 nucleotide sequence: TGCGCCAGCAGCCGACAGGCGGTTAGCACAGATACGCAGTATTTT. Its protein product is CASSRQAVSTDTQYF.